This T cell receptor beta chain derives from a study of shared clonotypes between healthy human individuals. Over several immunoSEQ plates, each subset's genomic DNA was distributed in even portions. Per the original methods: Filtering was not the same, since immunoSEQ gave junction-only sequences without quality scores. The protocol was immunoSEQ multiplex PCR, while the TCRdb copy is restricted to in-frame clones and leaves out a portion. From that table come the V and J calls and clone size; the DNA was used to work out D and trimming. This sample yields 500,000 to 550,000 clones, of which more than 95% are seen a single time; about 0.059% belongs to the top ten. This receptor was obtained from a woman aged 25 to 39 in good health. Sequencing used naive CD4+ T cells sorted from blood. As for subset: CD45RA+ positively selected.

The chain's CDR3 is CASSLSGRGREQYF. The CDR3 DNA reads as TGTGCCAGCAGTTTAAGTGGGAGGGGTCGGGAGCAGTACTTC. The chain has TRBV28 and TRBJ2-7; TRBD2 aligns across 7 bases. The CDR3 length is 14 residues. CDR1 and CDR2 from the germline V gene are MDHEN and SYDVKM. V shed 2 bases and J 7 bases; nucleotides not matched to a gene: 8.